Following are 12 T cell receptor beta chains from one sample sequenced in a study of glioma-infiltrating T cells. Using RNA template, CDR3s of TCR alpha and beta were amplified with iRepertoire arm-PCR. TCRdb passed the multiplex PCR reads through MiXCR, listing each CDR3 protein once. The sample holds about 130,000 distinct CDR3 sequences, around 23% seen once. The material sequenced was glioma tissue, nonneoplastic brain tissue, or PBMCs (not recorded which). The source is a human donor with low-grade glioma or glioblastoma, undergoing nonglioma brain surgery, or in good health (not recorded which).

This chain connects TRBV11-2 to TRBJ2-7, with 7 bases fitting TRBD1. CDR1 is SGHAT, CDR2 FQNNGV, per germline. V was clipped by 1 base and J by 0 bases; unmatched bases: 3. The CDR3 totals 15 residues. CDR3: CASSLVSGGSYEQYV. CDR3 bases: TGTGCCAGCAGCTTAGTGTCAGGGGGCTCCTACGAGCAGTACGTC.

The chain recombines TRBV7-7 with TRBJ2-1; perhaps TRBD2 as D (5 bases). The ends were cut back, 8 bases at V and 10 bases at J, with 18 bases in the middle. The CDR3 sequence is 13 residues long. Germline-derived CDR1 and CDR2 are SSHAT and FNYEAQ (reference sequence). The CDR3 loop reads CASDKPTRGEQFF. DNA of the CDR3: TGTGCCAGCGACAAACCCACCCGCGGGGAGCAGTTCTTC.

The chain is built from TRBV12-3 or TRBV12-4 and TRBJ1-4; unclear D gene. The V end was cut by 1 base, the J end by 0 bases, with 9 bases between. The CDR3 is 16 amino acids. The CDR3: CASSLVGRTTNEKLFF. CDR3 in DNA: TGTGCCAGCAGTTTAGTAGGCAGAACAACTAATGAAAAACTGTTTTTT.

On this clonotype: One junction end disagrees with the germline gene, perhaps due to a read error. V usage is TRBV11-2 and J usage is TRBJ1-5; 8 bases match TRBD1. The CDR3 is 15 residues long. In germline, CDR1 is SGHAT, CDR2 FQNNGV. The CDR3 region is CASSLDWTGNQPQHF. The CDR3 nucleotides are TGTGCCAGCAGCCTAGACTGGACAGGGAATCAGCCCCAGCATTTT.

In its sample, this clonotype was seen a few times. The V and J genes are TRBV20-1 and TRBJ1-2; the D is unclear. CDR3 length: 15 residues. Trimming took off 5 bases at V and 8 bases at J, with 24 bases between the two ends. Germline V lookup: CDR1 DFQATT, CDR2 SNEGSKA (reference sequence). CDR3 DNA: TGCAGTGCTTCACGTAGGGTGCGGCCCATGGTCGGCTACACCTTC. It encodes CSASRRVRPMVGYTF.

This clonotype was recorded many times. The rearrangement links TRBV20-1 to TRBJ2-1, with 7 nucleotides matching TRBD2. Germline CDR1 and CDR2: DFQATT and SNEGSKA (reference sequence). This CDR3 contains 13 residues. In nucleotides, the CDR3 is TGCGGATGTTTAGCGGGTGGCTACAATGAGCAGTTCTTC. Translation: CGCLAGGYNEQFF.

About this clonotype itself: A much larger clone sits a single nucleotide away, making a read error possible. The chain is built from TRBV2 and TRBJ2-2, with D perhaps TRBD2 (5 bases). CDR3 length equals 11 residues. Germline V gene data show CDR1 as SNHLY and CDR2 as FYNNEI. The CDR3 here is CASSLLGDLFF. DNA for the CDR3: TGTGCCAGCAGCCTTCTCGGGGATCTGTTTTTT. The full variable domain, completed using reference TRBV2 and TRBJ2-2, is EPEVTQTPSHQVTQMGQEVILRCVPISNHLYFYWYRQILGQKVEFLVSFYNNEISEKSEIFDDQFSVERPDGSNFTLKIRSTKLEDSAMYFCASSLLGDLFFGEGSRLTVL.

This chain uses TRBV2 with TRBJ2-5, with D possibly being TRBD2 (5 bases). Germline CDR1 SNHLY, CDR2 FYNNEI. This CDR3 region has 13 residues. Trimming shortened V by 4 bases and J by 5 bases, and 11 bases separated the two germline ends. CDR3 sequence reads: CASSVEGRETQYF. The CDR3 region has the DNA TGTGCCAGCAGTGTAGAGGGAAGGGAGACCCAGTACTTC.

There are many counts of this clonotype. The DNA of the CDR3 is TGTGCCAGCAGTTTCAGAACAGGAGATTCACCCCTCCACTTT. Translation: CASSFRTGDSPLHF. The rearrangement links TRBV6-1 to TRBJ1-6; TRBD1 is a possible D gene (5 bases). Germline CDR1 is MNHNS and CDR2 is SASEGT. CDR3 size: 14 residues. Deletions cut 5 bases from V and 8 bases from J, with 13 bases between.

Comments on this clonotype: One end of the junction fails to match germline, which may point to a read error. The rearrangement joins TRBV20-1 to TRBJ2-3, with D possibly matching TRBD2 (5 bases). The length of the CDR3 is 14 residues. The V gene's germline CDR1 is DFQATT and CDR2 SNEGSKA (reference sequence). CDR3 DNA sequence: TGCAGTGGTAGAGGACCGGGGTTTGCAGATACGCAGTATTTT. Translation gives CSGRGPGFADTQYF.

This clonotype was recorded many times. The rearrangement links TRBV27 to TRBJ1-6; D remains unclear. The CDR3 runs 12 residues. Germline-derived CDR1 and CDR2 are MNHEY and SMNVEV (reference sequence). Trimming left V 7 bases short and J 4 bases short, with 5 bases between. Written as DNA, the CDR3 is TGTGCCAGCACCTCGTATAATTCACCCCTCCACTTT. Translated, it gives CASTSYNSPLHF.

This clonotype has a count of ten or more. The CDR3 nucleotides read TGTGCCAGCAGGAGACGGACAGGGTACACTGAAGCTTTCTTT. This codes for CASRRRTGYTEAFF. This sequence joins TRBV28 and TRBJ1-1, with 8 nucleotides matching TRBD1. The ends lost 6 bases at V and 3 bases at J; junction bases unmatched: 6. This CDR3 has 14 amino acids. The germline CDR1 and CDR2 sequences are MDHEN and SYDVKM.